This TCR beta chain was sequenced for a study of T-cell reconstitution after alpha-beta-depleted transplantation in children. Losses at the gene ends were 5 bases for V and 7 bases for J; bases not matched to a gene: 9. CDR3 length: 14 amino acids. Germline V lookup: CDR1 SGHTA, CDR2 FQGNSA. A library of TCRbeta sequences, prepared with unique molecular identifiers, was generated. TCRdb reprocessed the PCR reads with MiXCR, giving one entry per CDR3 protein. The sample lists some 440,000 distinct CDR3 sequences, around 15% occurring once. This clonotype was obtained from a boy younger than two who had a stem cell transplant for Wiskott-Aldrich syndrome, so the T cells may come from the graft donor. The chain carries TRBV7-2 and TRBJ2-5; 8 positions agree with TRBD2. The source material was PBMCs, mostly from graft donor cells, sampled 360 days after TCRalphabeta/CD19-depleted stem cell transplant. CDR3 nucleotide sequence: TGTGCCAGCAGCCTAAGGCGGGGGGAAGGGACCCAGTACTTC. Translated, it gives CASSLRRGEGTQYF.